Presented here are 17 T cell receptor beta chains from one specimen sequenced in a study of blood T cell repertoires in COVID-19 (dated by TCRdb to about 2020). Libraries were constructed by the immunoSEQ multiplex PCR assay. TCRdb retrieved this table from immuneACCESS and kept in-frame rearrangements only. Not all clones are present; in checked studies, unresolved V genes account for under half, and no reason is known for the remainder. A total of fewer than 75,000 clones appear in this sample, 75% to 80% of them only once. Around 5.9% of the sample rests with the top ten. The specimen was peripheral blood. These TCRs come from an older woman with acute or convalescent COVID-19.

The chain combines TRBV6-4 with TRBJ1-1; no clear D. The CDR3 length is 13 residues. Between the trimmed V and J ends, which lost 2 bases and 0 bases, there was a span of 4 bases. CDR1 MRHNA and CDR2 SNTAGT come from the germline V gene. The CDR3 sequence: CASSDELNTEAFF. The CDR3 DNA is TGTGCCAGCAGTGACGAGTTGAACACTGAAGCTTTCTTT.

The V and J genes are TRBV28 and TRBJ1-2; TRBD1 matches at 9 bases. Unmatched junction bases numbered 11, after V lost 5 bases and J lost 4 bases. The CDR3 runs to 16 residues. Germline-derived CDR1 and CDR2 are MDHEN and SYDVKM. The DNA of the CDR3 is TGTGCCAGCAGTCCCGCCGACAGGGGGGCCCTCTATGGCTACACCTTC. Its protein is CASSPADRGALYGYTF.

Worth noting for this clone: Other DNA sequences in this specimen translate into the identical CDR3. The chain recombines TRBV20-1 with TRBJ1-2; D uncertain. Germline CDR1 is DFQATT and CDR2 is SNEGSKA (reference sequence). With 6 bases removed from V and 4 bases from J, the gap between germline ends came to 3 bases. The CDR3 totals 9 residues. The CDR3 coding sequence is TGCAGTGCCCTCTATGGCTACACCTTC. It yields the protein CSALYGYTF.

This sequence joins TRBV30 and TRBJ1-2; D is undetermined. The CDR3 has 17 residues. Deletions cut 0 bases from V and 2 bases from J, with 19 bases between. Germline CDR1 is GTSNPN and CDR2 is SVGIG (reference sequence). This CDR3 reads CAWSVHFLGAANYGYTF. The CDR3 coding sequence is TGTGCCTGGAGTGTACATTTCCTTGGCGCGGCCAACTATGGCTACACCTTC.

This clone was observed a handful of times. V is TRBV5-6 and J is TRBJ2-3, with D possibly being TRBD2 (7 bases). This CDR3 is 13 amino acids long. The germline V and J ends were trimmed by 2 bases and 6 bases, with 10 bases remaining between them. In germline, CDR1 is SGHDT, CDR2 YYEEEE. CDR3 sequence reads: CASSLGGADTQYF. Here the CDR3 DNA reads TGTGCCAGCAGCTTAGGGGGGGCCGATACGCAGTATTTT. Variable domain in full (rest from reference TRBV5-6 and TRBJ2-3): DAGVTQSPTHLIKTRGQQVTLRCSPKSGHDTVSWYQQALGQGPQFIFQYYEEEERQRGNFPDRFSGHQFPNYSSELNVNALLLGDSALYLCASSLGGADTQYFGPGTRLTVL.

As DNA, the CDR3 is TGTGCCAGCCTTTTTCAAGGCGGGGGGGCCCATCTTGAGCAGTTCTTC. It translates to CASLFQGGGAHLEQFF. The chain employs TRBV27 and TRBJ2-1; 9 nucleotides agree with TRBD2. CDR1 MNHEY and CDR2 SMNVEV come from the germline V gene (reference sequence). This CDR3 contains 16 residues. After removal of 8 bases from V and 9 bases from J, the junction contained 17 bases not matched to a gene.

V usage is TRBV9 and J usage is TRBJ1-1, with 8 bases matching TRBD1. V dropped 6 bases and J dropped 5; count of bases not matched to a gene: 6. The CDR3 totals 13 residues. Germline V gene data show CDR1 as SGDLS and CDR2 as YYNGEE. The CDR3 region is CASTNRGGTEAFF. CDR3 nucleotides: TGTGCCAGCACCAACAGGGGGGGGACTGAAGCTTTCTTT.

The genes are TRBV2 and TRBJ1-4; D uncertain. Per germline, CDR1 SNHLY and CDR2 FYNNEI. The CDR3 has 13 residues. V was shortened by 6 bases and J by 6 bases, with 11 bases between the two germline ends. CDR3 DNA: TGTGCCAGCAGAGACGGGTGGGATGAAAAACTGTTTTTT. Protein: CASRDGWDEKLFF.

This chain uses TRBV10-3 with TRBJ1-6; D is uncertain. Trimming stripped 3 bases from V and 0 bases from J, with 9 bases between. This CDR3 has 16 amino acids. Germline V lookup: CDR1 ENHRY, CDR2 SYGVKD. Here the CDR3 DNA reads TGTGCCATCAGTGACCGGGAAGGCTCCTATAATTCACCCCTCCACTTT. This gives the protein CAISDREGSYNSPLHF.

This chain links TRBV4-2 with TRBJ1-5, with D perhaps matching TRBD1 (5 bases). With 5 bases removed from V and 3 bases from J, the gap between germline ends came to 14 bases. Germline V gene sequence: CDR1 LGHNA, CDR2 YNFKEQ. The CDR3 is made up of 15 amino acids. CDR3 region: CASSLEGESNQPQHF. CDR3 DNA: TGTGCCAGCAGCTTAGAAGGGGAATCCAATCAGCCCCAGCATTTT.

The V and J genes are TRBV28 and TRBJ2-7, with 7 bases identical to TRBD2. This CDR3 is built from 14 residues. J was trimmed by 6 bases and V by 5 bases; bases with no gene match: 10. Per the germline V gene, CDR1 is MDHEN and CDR2 is SYDVKM. The CDR3 region has the DNA TGTGCCAGCAGTGAACCCGGGGGGTTAGCCGAGCAGTACTTC. Translation: CASSEPGGLAEQYF.

The chain has TRBV28 and TRBJ1-1; 7 bases match TRBD1. V shed 10 bases and J 7 bases; nucleotides not matched to a gene: 9. CDR1 is MDHEN and CDR2 is SYDVKM in the germline V gene. The CDR3 extends over 12 amino acids. CDR3 loop: CATIQGRYEAFF. CDR3 nucleotide sequence: TGTGCCACCATACAGGGGAGGTATGAAGCTTTCTTT. The full variable domain, its missing parts supplied by reference TRBV28 and TRBJ1-1, is DVKVTQSSRYLVKRTGEKVFLECVQDMDHENMFWYRQDPGLGLRLIYFSYDVKMKEKGDIPEGYSVSREKKERFSLILESASTNQTSMYLCATIQGRYEAFFGQGTRLTVV.

The chain links TRBV5-1 to TRBJ2-7, with a tentative D call TRBD1 (6 bases). CDR1 SGHRS and CDR2 YFSETQ come from the germline V gene. The CDR3 contains 15 residues. V gave up 0 bases and J gave up 2 bases, with 12 bases separating them. CDR3 coding DNA: TGCGCCAGCAGCTTGGGGCTGACAGGCACCTACGAGCAGTACTTC. Residues: CASSLGLTGTYEQYF.

The chain employs TRBV30 and TRBJ1-2; the D is unclear. This CDR3 spans 12 amino acids. CDR1 is GTSNPN and CDR2 is SVGIG in the germline V gene (reference sequence). V dropped 7 bases and J dropped 5 bases, with 14 bases sitting between them. This CDR3 is CAFGKGAYGYTF. The CDR3 DNA reads as TGTGCCTTTGGAAAAGGAGCTTATGGCTACACCTTC.

This clone was counted between two and nine times. The chain recombines TRBV5-4 with TRBJ2-7, with D possibly being TRBD1 (6 bases). There are 16 residues in the CDR3. CDR1 is SGHNT, CDR2 YYREEE, per germline (reference sequence). V lost 3 bases and J lost 2, with 18 bases in between. The CDR3 sequence: CASSSLTGMDPYEQYF. DNA for the CDR3: TGTGCCAGCAGCTCCCTTACAGGGATGGATCCCTACGAGCAGTACTTC.

The chain employs TRBV27 and TRBJ2-3, with TRBD1 matching over 8 bases. V lost 6 bases to trimming and J lost 5 bases; unmatched junction nucleotides: 19. The CDR3 loop spans 18 amino acids. Germline CDR1 MNHEY, CDR2 SMNVEV (reference sequence). The CDR3 DNA sequence: TGTGCCAGCAGCGACAGGGGTCAGAGGCAGGGTAGGGGAGATACGCAGTATTTT. This gives the protein CASSDRGQRQGRGDTQYF.

This clone was seen a single time. One junction end disagrees with the germline gene, perhaps due to a read error. V gene TRBV7-9 combines with J gene TRBJ1-2; no clear D. CDR3 length equals 8 residues. Germline V gives CDR1 SEHNR, CDR2 FQNEAQ (reference sequence). The CDR3 loop reads CASSSRSF. Written as DNA, the CDR3 is TGTGCCAGCAGCTCCCGGAGCTTC.